The present T cell receptor beta chain was sequenced within a study of T cell responses to AZD1222 COVID-19 vaccine. Assay used: immunoSEQ multiplex PCR; TCRdb lists only in-frame clones, some missing. This sample has tens of thousands of clones, with about nine tenths found just once. Study-wide results and limits: Only 5 or 6 AZD1222 recipients tested seropositive at baseline. Females made up more of the donors, who were largely white British, and clonal diversity may have come out too low.

Points on this clone: As yet, its antigen is unknown.

CDR1 and CDR2 (germline): SGDLS, YYNGEE. J gave up 2 bases and V 2 bases, and 18 bases lay outside the gene matches. The CDR3 is 21 amino acids. The rearrangement uses TRBV9 and TRBJ2-3, with 12 positions matching TRBD2. This TCR was sampled from an adult who received the MenACWY meningococcal vaccine as a control. This material consisted of peripheral blood, taken 28 days after the second dose of the MenACWY control vaccine. The DNA for the CDR3 is TGTGCCAGCAGCGTGTCGATAAGCACTAGCGGGGGGCCCCTCCCCACAGATACGCAGTATTTT. This codes for CASSVSISTSGGPLPTDTQYF.